Listed below are T cell receptor beta chains from one sample, sequenced in a study of blood T cell repertoires in COVID-19. TCRdb's table, derived via immunoSEQ multiplex PCR, lists solely in-frame clones and lacks some. The sample yields under 65,000 clones, around 80% seen once. Sequenced: PBMCs or T cells enriched from blood (not recorded which). Receptor source: a woman aged 50 to 65 with acute COVID-19. Each CDR3 is given with its conserved first and last residue. Only part of the rows carry a size: once, few, many, or a class if the clone is expanded.

cdr3_aa j_call v_call cdr3_length clone_size
CASSLEPNSNQPQHF TRBJ1-5 TRBV11-2 15 -
CASSQEGPQGPYGYTF TRBJ1-2 TRBV4-2 16 -
CASSAGTGQVRPQHF TRBJ1-5 TRBV5-5 15 -
CASSAGKSTEAFF TRBJ1-1 TRBV6-5 13 -
CASSVSINEQFF TRBJ2-1 TRBV28 12 -
CASSPNREGIEAFF TRBJ1-1 TRBV13 14 -
CASSSRQGNTIYF TRBJ1-3 TRBV19 13 -
CSAEGGRGNTIYF TRBJ1-3 TRBV29-1 13 -
CASSWGTGSAYNEQFF TRBJ2-1 TRBV5-4 16 few
CASLTAPLAKNIQYF TRBJ2-4 TRBV25-1 15 -
CASSASGTDTQYF TRBJ2-3 TRBV2 13 few
CASSLRQGWETQYF TRBJ2-5 TRBV19 14 -
CASLRRHGSNQPQHF TRBJ1-5 TRBV19 15 -
CASSRGSWGANVLTF TRBJ2-6 TRBV19 15 -
CASSPRVGGYNEQFF TRBJ2-1 TRBV5-1 15 once
CASRETTGSKSNQPQHF TRBJ1-5 TRBV6-1 17 -
CASSPSQGASEQFF TRBJ2-1 TRBV19 14 -
CASSLVTEGGVGYGYTF TRBJ1-2 TRBV11-2 17 -
CASSPALAGATGGEQFF TRBJ2-1 TRBV9 17 -
CASSVGNRDEKLFF TRBJ1-4 TRBV19 14 once
CSVVGWGQGNTEAFF TRBJ1-1 TRBV29-1 15 -
CASSLWTGNQETQYF TRBJ2-5 TRBV5-4 15 -
CASRPYSRGAGSGNTIYF TRBJ1-3 TRBV28 18 once
CASSLDTRGNGYTF TRBJ1-2 TRBV11-2 14 -
CATSTRHGDTEAFF TRBJ1-1 TRBV15 14 -
CASSSQRGVEQYF TRBJ2-7 TRBV19 13 -
CASSPDLPSSYEQYF TRBJ2-7 TRBV2 15 -
CASSLLGQGNNEQFF TRBJ2-1 TRBV3-1/TRBV3-2 15 -
CAWSVDGGLNTEAFF TRBJ1-1 TRBV30 15 -
CASSGADVYEQYF TRBJ2-7 TRBV5-8 13 -
CATQGYTSTDTQYF TRBJ2-3 TRBV21-1 14 -
CSVVRGQNYEQYF TRBJ2-7 TRBV29-1 13 few
CASSDYRGNSPLHF TRBJ1-6 TRBV2 14 many
CASSEAYNYMVGYTF TRBJ1-2 TRBV6-1 15 -
CSVGAALAGELFF TRBJ2-2 TRBV29-1 13 few
CAWTQGQGAGQPQHF TRBJ1-5 TRBV30 15 -
CSVLRENGYTF TRBJ1-2 TRBV29-1 11 -
CASSLDAGGYGYTF TRBJ1-2 TRBV5-5 14 -
CASSPPGQGAGTQYF TRBJ2-3 TRBV16 15 -
CASSPDRVRGDTQYF TRBJ2-3 TRBV7-2 15 few
CASSWTGPTEAFF TRBJ1-1 TRBV19 13 once
CASSYSFIGGVTEAFF TRBJ1-1 TRBV6-5 16 -
CSVVGTGKETQYF TRBJ2-5 TRBV29-1 13 -